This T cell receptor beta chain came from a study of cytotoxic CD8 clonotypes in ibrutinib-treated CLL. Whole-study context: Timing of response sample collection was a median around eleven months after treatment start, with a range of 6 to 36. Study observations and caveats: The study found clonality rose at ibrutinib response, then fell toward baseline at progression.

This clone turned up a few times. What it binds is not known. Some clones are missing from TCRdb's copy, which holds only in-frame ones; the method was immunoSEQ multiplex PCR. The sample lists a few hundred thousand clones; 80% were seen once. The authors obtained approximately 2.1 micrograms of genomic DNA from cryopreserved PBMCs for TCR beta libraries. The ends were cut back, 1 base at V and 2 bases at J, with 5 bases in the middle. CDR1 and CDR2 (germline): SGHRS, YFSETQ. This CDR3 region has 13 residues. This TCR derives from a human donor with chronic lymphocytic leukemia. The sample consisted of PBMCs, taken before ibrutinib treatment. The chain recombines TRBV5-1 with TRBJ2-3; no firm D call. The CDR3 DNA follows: TGCGCCAGCAGCTTGATCCCCACAGATACGCAGTATTTT. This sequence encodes CASSLIPTDTQYF.